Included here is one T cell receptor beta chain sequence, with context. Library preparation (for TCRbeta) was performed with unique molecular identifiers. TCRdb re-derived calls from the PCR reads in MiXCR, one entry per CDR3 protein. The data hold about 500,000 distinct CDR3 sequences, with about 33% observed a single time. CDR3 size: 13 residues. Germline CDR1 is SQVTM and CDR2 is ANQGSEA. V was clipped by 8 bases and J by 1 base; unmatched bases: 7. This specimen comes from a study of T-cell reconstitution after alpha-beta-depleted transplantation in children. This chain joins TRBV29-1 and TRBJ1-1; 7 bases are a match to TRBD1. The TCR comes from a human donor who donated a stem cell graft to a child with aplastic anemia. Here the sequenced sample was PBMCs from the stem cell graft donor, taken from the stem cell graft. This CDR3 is CSFPRGGNTEAFF. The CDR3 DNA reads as TGCAGCTTTCCCAGGGGGGGGAACACTGAAGCTTTCTTT.